The rows below give T cell receptor beta chains drawn from one sample of a study of blood T cell repertoires in COVID-19. Produced via immunoSEQ multiplex PCR; TCRdb's table is partial and in-frame only. Among approximately 350,000 clones, around 86% were seen once, and the ten largest hold 6% to 7%. Sequencing was done on a sample of peripheral blood. All receptors derive from a woman in her 50s with COVID-19, enrolled during active disease. Each CDR3 is given with its conserved first and last residue.

v_call	cdr3_aa
TRBV4-2	CASSQEVGGGNSPLHF
TRBV29-1	CSVEDRFSRDTVGYGYTF
TRBV5-4	CASSLAGNTIYF
TRBV11-2	CASSTSTVPGQEQFF
TRBV29-1	CSDHSRVQNNEQFF
TRBV3-1/TRBV3-2	CASRVLAWQYF
TRBV5-1	CASSLQGDNYGYTF
TRBV6-4	CASSSGGSSYNEQFF
TRBV10-3	CAISESGAQGGDNEQFF
TRBV14	CASSQEGGQGLSSYNEQFF
TRBV5-1	CASSLGSGTYTDTQYF
TRBV7-2	CASSSPGDETQYF
TRBV19	CASSTWQGEETQYF
TRBV18	CASSPGQGGNTIYF
TRBV19	CASSIYGQAIDHF
TRBV7-6	CASSPAERMNTEAFF
TRBV28	CASSFRQGRGQPQHF
TRBV19	CASSIDLSWQGSEKLFF
TRBV7-9	CAGSPQGAGTEAFF
TRBV30	CAWSSGTGGSSPLHF
TRBV7-2	CASSYTSGDTDTQYF
TRBV9	CASSSNPVLAGGTWGLMKEQFF
TRBV11-3	CASSLGRHKDTEAFF
TRBV12-3/TRBV12-4	CASGTVYNEQFF
TRBV9	CASSARSSTVIQYF
TRBV11-3	CASSEESAGGVKQYF
TRBV9	CASSTGLNNEQFF
TRBV5-4	CASSTGQVQLYGYTF
TRBV10-3	CAISGQEANYGYTF
TRBV19	CASSVRGVAFYNEQFF
TRBV10-3	CAIPGSGGGLRNDPPLNTGELFF
TRBV6-5	CASPRDRGDTEAFF
TRBV12-3/TRBV12-4	CASSLRREDTQYF
TRBV7-2	CASSLAGTSPYEQYF
TRBV11-2	CASSLLAGLQSTDTQYF
TRBV7-9	CASSPTGNSPLHF
TRBV15	CATSVTGGEAFF
TRBV3-1/TRBV3-2	CASSHYRGENTEAFF
TRBV19	CASRHDIAGGSYNEQFF
TRBV6-1	CASSESSTGELFF
TRBV19	CASTRQGRNQPQHF
TRBV19	CASSPGDRGYTEAFF
TRBV27	CASSYRGQGKETQYF
TRBV11-3	CASSRLAGGSTDTQYF
TRBV25-1	CASSDYPELSNEKLFF
TRBV27	CASSPTQSNQPQHF
TRBV5-4	CASSRTGGNNEQFF